This T cell receptor beta chain was captured in a study of control samples from healthy donors and cancer patients. This clone is a singleton in its sample. Profiling relied on immunoSEQ multiplex PCR, and the TCRdb table lists in-frame clones only, not all of them. The sample consists of some 80,000 clones, about 90% of them appearing once. V lost 6 bases and J 4 bases, leaving 10 bases between the germline ends. The CDR3 length is 13 residues. Looked up from germline, CDR1 is MRHNA and CDR2 is SNTAGT. The chain couples TRBV6-4 to TRBJ1-5, with a weak D call TRBD1 (6 bases). The clonotype originates from a woman aged 60-75 years with head and neck cancer. The sample consisted of PBMCs. The CDR3 coding sequence is TGTGCCAGCAGCGCAGGGACAAATCAGCCCCAGCATTTT. Protein product: CASSAGTNQPQHF.